This entry features one T cell receptor beta chain sequence. It has no known antigen specificity. No per-base quality is available; no much larger clone lies one base away. The data belong to a study of blood T cell repertoires in COVID-19 (dated by TCRdb to between 2020 and 2021). Concerning the study at large: Samples from collaborators originated in the United States, Italy and Spain and spanned both the acute and convalescent phases of COVID-19. The material from the prospective study consisted of cDNA or gDNA derived from T cells, B-cell-depleted T cells, or PBMCs. Subjects who had been exposed to COVID-19, were actively infected with it, or had recovered from it provided the deeply sampled blood TCRbeta repertoires that made up the dataset. The repertoires were released in a freely available public database intended as a resource for research on the immune response to SARS-CoV-2. Samples came from the ongoing ImmuneRACE study (first 160 participants) plus 1,254 subjects from 6 global collaborators. A de-identified subject ID, COVID-19 status, age in years and sex were almost always included in the sample metadata. HLA class I and class II types, where available, came from metadata supplied by the sample provider rather than from assay-based typing. What the authors observed across the whole study: The quantity of clinical and demographic metadata differed by source and by participant and was supplied without curation.

TCRbeta CDR3 regions were amplified from genomic DNA using the immunoSEQ Assay, a bias-controlled multiplex PCR. Per the original workflow: The number of nucleated cells in each sample was estimated by amplification of reference gene primers within the assay. To quantify the absolute abundance of each unique TCRbeta CDR3 rearrangement, sequence reads were collapsed and filtered. For each sample, productive Simpson clonality was calculated as the square root of Simpson's diversity index over productive rearrangements. In TCRdb, the immuneACCESS table is reduced to in-frame sequences with V and J assigned. These tables do not hold every clone; where another copy was compared, an unresolved V gene accounts for under half, and the others remain unexplained. V and J calls and clone size are given by that table; D and trimming were obtained from the DNA. Present in this sample are about half a million clones, about 88% of which were seen just once. The ten largest make up about 0.91% of the sample.

One collaborating source in Seattle enrolled patients while the patients were actively infected and followed the patients over time throughout the course of disease. Each collaborating institution followed its own protocols to collect whole blood in K2EDTA tubes. For TCRbeta analysis, collaborator samples were shipped as frozen whole blood, as isolated PBMCs, or as DNA extracted from either sample type. Ends trimmed: V by 1 base, J by 1 base; bases unmatched to a gene: 2. The CDR3, cysteine through phenylalanine, is 15 amino acids long. Kept here is only the CDR3 DNA, which spans 45 bases and is read in frame from base 1. CDR1 LNHNV and CDR2 YYDKDF were looked up in the germline V gene (reference sequence).

This receptor was obtained from a man aged 18 to 30 with COVID-19, enrolled during active disease. Material for sequencing was peripheral blood. The sequence is built from TRBV15 and TRBJ2-7, with 9 bases matching TRBD2. For the CDR3, the sequence is CATSRALAGSYEQYF. The DNA sequence is TGTGCCACCAGCAGAGCCCTAGCGGGATCCTACGAGCAGTACTTC. Full variable domain (CDR3 extended with the reference TRBV15 and TRBJ2-7 proteins): DAMVIQNPRYQVTQFGKPVTLSCSQTLNHNVMYWYQQKSSQAPKLLFHYYDKDFNNEADTPDNFQSRRPNTSFCFLDIRSPGLGDTAMYLCATSRALAGSYEQYFGPGTRLTVT.